This T cell receptor beta chain was captured in a study of T cell responses to AZD1222 COVID-19 vaccine. Generated by immunoSEQ multiplex PCR, the TCRdb table keeps only in-frame clones and is missing some. The sample holds about 130,000 clones, about 92% seen once. The V segment lost 7 bases and the J segment 7 bases; nucleotides outside the gene matches: 12. The CDR3 has 14 residues. CDR1 MDHEN and CDR2 SYDVKM come from the germline V gene. Overall study results and limits: Baseline antibody screening turned up just six or seven seropositive AZD1222 recipients. Donors were mostly white British, more females; clonal diversity possibly underestimated. Targeting of unmutated variant regions was reportedly seen in nearly half of spike-specific TCRs. There were vaccine-associated CD4 TCRs across spike, dominant at 160-218 and 743-854.

Notes on this clone: Its antigen is not identified.

This specimen was peripheral blood, taken 28 days after the second AZD1222 dose. The J gene is TRBJ1-2, the V gene TRBV28; 7 bases are a match to TRBD1. This sequence originates from an adult who received the AZD1222 COVID-19 vaccine. This chain's CDR3 is CASTRTAGGGGYTF. The CDR3, as DNA: TGTGCCAGCACACGGACGGCAGGGGGGGGTGGCTACACCTTC.